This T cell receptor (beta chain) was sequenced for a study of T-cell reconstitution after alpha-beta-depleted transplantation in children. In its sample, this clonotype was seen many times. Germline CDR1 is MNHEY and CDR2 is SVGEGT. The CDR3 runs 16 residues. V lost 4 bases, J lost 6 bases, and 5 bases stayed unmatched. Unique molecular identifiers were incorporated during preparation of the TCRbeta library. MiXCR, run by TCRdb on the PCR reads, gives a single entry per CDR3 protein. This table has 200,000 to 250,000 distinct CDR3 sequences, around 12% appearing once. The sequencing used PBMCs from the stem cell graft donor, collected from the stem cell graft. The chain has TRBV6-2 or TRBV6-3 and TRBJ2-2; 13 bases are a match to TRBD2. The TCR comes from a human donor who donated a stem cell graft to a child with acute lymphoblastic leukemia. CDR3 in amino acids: CASSSWTSGSPGELFF. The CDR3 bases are TGTGCCAGCAGTTCTTGGACTAGCGGGAGCCCCGGGGAGCTGTTTTTT.